This T cell receptor beta chain was recovered during a study of preoperative IRX-2 immunotherapy in early breast cancer. V was cut by 5 bases and J by 7 bases, with 14 bases left in between. This CDR3 contains 14 residues. From germline, CDR1 is MNHGY and CDR2 SAAAGT. The sample's treatment: preoperative locoregional IRX-2 cytokine immunotherapy. This phase Ib study tested locoregional IRX-2 cytokine immunotherapy given before surgery. Measured with immunoSEQ multiplex PCR; TCRdb has only the in-frame clones, and not every one. Of fewer than 35,000 clones listed, under 90% were seen once; the top ten hold roughly 1.5%.

The chain recombines TRBV6-8 with TRBJ1-4; the D gene is possibly TRBD1 (6 bases). The sequencing here drew on tumor tissue, taken after IRX-2 immunotherapy. This receptor was taken from a human donor with breast cancer. CDR3 nucleotides: TGTGCCAGCAGTGAGGGGGGTCACCCTGAAAAACTGTTTTTT. This codes for CASSEGGHPEKLFF.